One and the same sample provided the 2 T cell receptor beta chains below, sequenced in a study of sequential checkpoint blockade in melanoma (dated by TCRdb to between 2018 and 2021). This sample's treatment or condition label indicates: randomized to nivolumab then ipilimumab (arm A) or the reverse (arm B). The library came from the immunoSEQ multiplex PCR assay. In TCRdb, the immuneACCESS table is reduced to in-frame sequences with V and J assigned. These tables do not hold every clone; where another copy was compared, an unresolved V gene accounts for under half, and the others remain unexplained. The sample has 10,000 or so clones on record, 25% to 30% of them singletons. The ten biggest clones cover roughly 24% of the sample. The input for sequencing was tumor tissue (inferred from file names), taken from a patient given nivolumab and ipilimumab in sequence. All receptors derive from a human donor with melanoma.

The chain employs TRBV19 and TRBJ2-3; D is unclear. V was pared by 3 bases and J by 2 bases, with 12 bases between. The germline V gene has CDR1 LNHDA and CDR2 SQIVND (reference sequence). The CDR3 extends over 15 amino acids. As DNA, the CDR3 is TGTGCCAGTAGTATCGGGTCACGTGTCACAGATACGCAGTATTTT. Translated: CASSIGSRVTDTQYF.

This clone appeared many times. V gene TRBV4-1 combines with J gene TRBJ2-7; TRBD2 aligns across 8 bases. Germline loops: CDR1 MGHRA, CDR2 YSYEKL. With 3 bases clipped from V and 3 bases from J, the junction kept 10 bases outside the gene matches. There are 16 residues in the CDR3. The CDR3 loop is CASSQTPGLGNYEQYF. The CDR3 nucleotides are TGCGCCAGCAGCCAGACACCGGGACTAGGCAACTACGAGCAGTACTTC.